This TCR beta chain originates from a study of OX40 agonist ivuxolimab in advanced cancers. Looking at the study overall: With ivuxolimab, an agonistic anti-OX40 (CD134) antibody, patients were treated. Notes on the study in general: Compared with CD4+, CD8+ T cells on average had more expanded clones. Among the lowest peripheral clonal expansion occurred in 0.1-3.0 mg/kg partial responders. At 0.1 to 3.0 mg/kg, clonal expansion of CD4+ and CD8+ blood T cells had occurred by week 6.

Profiled with immunoSEQ multiplex PCR; TCRdb holds only in-frame clones, not every one. The data contain around 80,000 clones, about four fifths of them seen just once; the ten biggest clones take up 4.5% to 6%. The germline V gene has CDR1 LNHNV and CDR2 YYDKDF (reference sequence). Trimming took 8 bases from V and 0 from J, leaving 14 bases between them. The CDR3 covers 15 residues. This clone was observed a few times. Antigen specificity is unknown. The receptor's source is an adult with an advanced solid tumor such as melanoma, head and neck, liver or kidney cancer. The chain uses TRBV15 and TRBJ2-1; D gene unclear. The sample was CD4+ or CD8+ T cells sorted from blood, taken in a trial of the OX40 agonist ivuxolimab. This CDR3 is CATDVAYRSYNEQFF. CDR3 sequence (DNA): TGTGCCACCGATGTAGCATACCGCTCCTACAATGAGCAGTTCTTC.